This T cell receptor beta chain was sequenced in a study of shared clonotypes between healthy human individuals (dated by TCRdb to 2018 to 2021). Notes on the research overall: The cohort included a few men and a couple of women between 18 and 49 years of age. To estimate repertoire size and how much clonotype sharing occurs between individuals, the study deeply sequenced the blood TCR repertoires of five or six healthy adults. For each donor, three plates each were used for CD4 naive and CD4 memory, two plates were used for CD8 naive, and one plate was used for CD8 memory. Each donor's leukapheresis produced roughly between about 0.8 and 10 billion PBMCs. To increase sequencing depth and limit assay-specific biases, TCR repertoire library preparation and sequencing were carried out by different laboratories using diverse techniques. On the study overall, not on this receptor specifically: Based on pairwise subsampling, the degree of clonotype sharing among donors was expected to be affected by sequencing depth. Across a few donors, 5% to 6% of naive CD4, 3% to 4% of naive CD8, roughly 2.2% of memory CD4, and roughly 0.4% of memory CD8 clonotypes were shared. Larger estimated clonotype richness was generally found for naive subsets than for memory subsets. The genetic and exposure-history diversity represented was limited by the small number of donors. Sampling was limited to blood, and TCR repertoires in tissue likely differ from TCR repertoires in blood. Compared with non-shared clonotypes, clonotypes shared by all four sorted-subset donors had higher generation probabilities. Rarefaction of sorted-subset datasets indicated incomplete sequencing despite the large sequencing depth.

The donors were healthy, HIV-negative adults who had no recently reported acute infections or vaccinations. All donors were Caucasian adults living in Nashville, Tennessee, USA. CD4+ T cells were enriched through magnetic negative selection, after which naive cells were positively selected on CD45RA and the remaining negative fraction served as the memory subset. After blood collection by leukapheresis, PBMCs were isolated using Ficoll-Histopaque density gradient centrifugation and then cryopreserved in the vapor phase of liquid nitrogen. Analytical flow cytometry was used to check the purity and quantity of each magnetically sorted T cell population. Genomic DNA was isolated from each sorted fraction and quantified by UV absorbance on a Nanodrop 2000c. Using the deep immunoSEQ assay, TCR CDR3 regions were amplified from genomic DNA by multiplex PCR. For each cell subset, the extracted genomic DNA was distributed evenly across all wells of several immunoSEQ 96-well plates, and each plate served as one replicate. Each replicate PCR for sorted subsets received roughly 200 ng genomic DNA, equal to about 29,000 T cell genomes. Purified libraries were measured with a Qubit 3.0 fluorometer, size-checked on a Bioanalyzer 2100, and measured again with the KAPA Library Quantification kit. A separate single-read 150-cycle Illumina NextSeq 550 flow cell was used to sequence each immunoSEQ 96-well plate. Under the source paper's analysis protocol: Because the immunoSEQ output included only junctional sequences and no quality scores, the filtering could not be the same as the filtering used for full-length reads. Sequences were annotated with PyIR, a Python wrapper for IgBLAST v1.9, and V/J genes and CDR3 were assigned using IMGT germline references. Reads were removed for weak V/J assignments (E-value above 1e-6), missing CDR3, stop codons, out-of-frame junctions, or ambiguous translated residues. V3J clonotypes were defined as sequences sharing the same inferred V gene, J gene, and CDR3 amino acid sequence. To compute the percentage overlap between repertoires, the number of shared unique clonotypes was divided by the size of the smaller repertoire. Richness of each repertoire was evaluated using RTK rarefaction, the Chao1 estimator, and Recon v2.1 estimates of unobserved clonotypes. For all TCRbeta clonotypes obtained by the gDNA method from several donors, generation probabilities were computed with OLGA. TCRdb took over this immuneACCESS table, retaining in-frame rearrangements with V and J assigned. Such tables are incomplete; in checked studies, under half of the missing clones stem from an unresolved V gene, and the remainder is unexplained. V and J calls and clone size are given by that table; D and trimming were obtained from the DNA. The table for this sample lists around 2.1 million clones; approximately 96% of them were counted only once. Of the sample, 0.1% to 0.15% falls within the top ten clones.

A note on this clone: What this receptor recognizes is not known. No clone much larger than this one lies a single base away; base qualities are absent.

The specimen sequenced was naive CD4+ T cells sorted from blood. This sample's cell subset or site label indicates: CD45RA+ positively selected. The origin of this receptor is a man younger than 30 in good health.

The DNA sequence is given as TGTGCCAGCAGCGTGACAGGGGGAAGGGGAGAGACCCAGTACTTC. It translates to CASSVTGGRGETQYF. The sequence joins TRBV5-6 to TRBJ2-5, with 9 bases aligning to TRBD1. V lost 4 bases and J lost 4 bases, and the count of bases not matched to a germline gene is 8. The germline V gene yields SGHDT for CDR1 and YYEEEE for CDR2. The CDR3, from cysteine to phenylalanine, totals 15 residues. Solely the CDR3 DNA is kept, with 45 bases framed from the first base. Outside the CDR3, residues come from the reference TRBV5-6 and TRBJ2-5 proteins, so the full variable domain is: DAGVTQSPTHLIKTRGQQVTLRCSPKSGHDTVSWYQQALGQGPQFIFQYYEEEERQRGNFPDRFSGHQFPNYSSELNVNALLLGDSALYLCASSVTGGRGETQYFGPGTRLLVL.